The rows below give T cell receptor beta chains drawn from one sample of a study of blood T cell repertoires in COVID-19. Measured with immunoSEQ multiplex PCR; TCRdb has only the in-frame clones, and not every one. The sample holds about 50,000 clones, more than 85% seen once. Sequencing used peripheral blood. The receptors originated from a man between 35 and 55 years old with active COVID-19. Both conserved end residues are part of each CDR3. Fields, in order: clone size, V gene, J gene, D gene, CDR3 DNA, CDR3 protein. The D gene is left open where the match is weak. Size values are once, few and many counts, or a class for expanded clones, and some rows have none.

size: -
V: TRBV28
J: TRBJ1-4
D: TRBD1
DNA: TGTGCCAGCAGTCCGGTCGGACAGGGGTATGAAAAACTGTTTTTT
CDR3: CASSPVGQGYEKLFF

size: -
V: TRBV25-1
J: TRBJ2-5
D: TRBD1
DNA: TGTGCCAGTTCTAGGGGGCAACAGCTTTTGTACCAAGAGACCCAGTACTTC
CDR3: CASSRGQQLLYQETQYF

size: few
V: TRBV28
J: TRBJ2-1
D: TRBD1
DNA: TGTGCCAGCAGTTTAAGCCGGACAGGGGGCTGGCATGAGCAGTTCTTC
CDR3: CASSLSRTGGWHEQFF

size: -
V: TRBV3-1/TRBV3-2
J: TRBJ1-2
D: TRBD1
DNA: TGTGCCAGCAGCCCCCTGACAGGGGGCTATGGCTACACCTTC
CDR3: CASSPLTGGYGYTF

size: -
V: TRBV29-1
J: TRBJ1-4
D: -
DNA: TGCAGCGTTGAAGATGGGGGGACAACTAATGAAAAACTGTTTTTT
CDR3: CSVEDGGTTNEKLFF

size: -
V: TRBV11-2
J: TRBJ2-3
D: -
DNA: TGTGCCAGCAGCGGTAACAGGGGGGGGCGGACAGATACGCAGTATTTT
CDR3: CASSGNRGGRTDTQYF

size: -
V: TRBV27
J: TRBJ2-7
D: TRBD1
DNA: TGTGCCAGCAGTTTAAGAACCGGACAGGGCGCCTACGAGCAGTACTTC
CDR3: CASSLRTGQGAYEQYF

size: -
V: TRBV27
J: TRBJ2-5
D: TRBD1
DNA: TGTGCCAGCAGCCCAGACAGGGACCAAGAGACCCAGTACTTC
CDR3: CASSPDRDQETQYF

size: once
V: TRBV29-1
J: TRBJ1-4
D: -
DNA: TGCAGCGTTGGTCCTGGAGGGGAAAATGAAAAACTGTTTTTT
CDR3: CSVGPGGENEKLFF

size: once
V: TRBV27
J: TRBJ2-7
D: -
DNA: TGTGCCAGCAGTTTATCGATGAGACAGAGAAGCTACGAGCAGTACTTC
CDR3: CASSLSMRQRSYEQYF

size: -
V: TRBV19
J: TRBJ1-1
D: -
DNA: TGTGCCAGTAGTTCCCAGGGAGGCACTGAAGCTTTCTTT
CDR3: CASSSQGGTEAFF

size: -
V: TRBV3-1/TRBV3-2
J: TRBJ2-3
D: TRBD1
DNA: TGTGCCAGCAGCCATCTATGGGACAGGGCTAGCACAGATACGCAGTATTTT
CDR3: CASSHLWDRASTDTQYF

size: -
V: TRBV9
J: TRBJ1-1
D: TRBD1
DNA: TGTGCCAGCAGCGTTCCGGGACAGGGGTTGAACACTGAAGCTTTCTTT
CDR3: CASSVPGQGLNTEAFF

size: -
V: TRBV6-6
J: TRBJ2-7
D: TRBD2
DNA: TGTGCCAGCAACCTAGCGGGCTCCTACGAGCAGTACTTC
CDR3: CASNLAGSYEQYF

size: few
V: TRBV6-5
J: TRBJ2-1
D: -
DNA: TGTGCCAGCAGTTACTCGTCGCGGGGCCCTTACAATGAGCAGTTCTTC
CDR3: CASSYSSRGPYNEQFF

size: -
V: TRBV19
J: TRBJ2-3
D: -
DNA: TGTGCCAGTAGTATTTTGCGGAGCACAGATACGCAGTATTTT
CDR3: CASSILRSTDTQYF

size: -
V: TRBV19
J: TRBJ1-5
D: -
DNA: TGTGCCAGTAGTATCACAGGGAATCAGCCCCAGCATTTT
CDR3: CASSITGNQPQHF

size: -
V: TRBV5-1
J: TRBJ1-1
D: -
DNA: TGCGCCAGCGGAGGGGCAGTTGACGGCACTGAAGCTTTCTTT
CDR3: CASGGAVDGTEAFF

size: -
V: TRBV18
J: TRBJ2-1
D: TRBD2
DNA: TGTGCCAGCTCCCTGACTAGCGGGAGGGAAGGACCCTACAATGAGCAGTTCTTC
CDR3: CASSLTSGREGPYNEQFF

size: -
V: TRBV30
J: TRBJ1-1
D: -
DNA: TGTGCCTGGAGTCGGGGGGGCTCCTCTGGGGCTTTCTTT
CDR3: CAWSRGGSSGAFF

size: -
V: TRBV5-5
J: TRBJ1-4
D: -
DNA: TGTGCCAGCAGCTTGGTCTGGACAGCAGAAAAACTGTTTTTT
CDR3: CASSLVWTAEKLFF